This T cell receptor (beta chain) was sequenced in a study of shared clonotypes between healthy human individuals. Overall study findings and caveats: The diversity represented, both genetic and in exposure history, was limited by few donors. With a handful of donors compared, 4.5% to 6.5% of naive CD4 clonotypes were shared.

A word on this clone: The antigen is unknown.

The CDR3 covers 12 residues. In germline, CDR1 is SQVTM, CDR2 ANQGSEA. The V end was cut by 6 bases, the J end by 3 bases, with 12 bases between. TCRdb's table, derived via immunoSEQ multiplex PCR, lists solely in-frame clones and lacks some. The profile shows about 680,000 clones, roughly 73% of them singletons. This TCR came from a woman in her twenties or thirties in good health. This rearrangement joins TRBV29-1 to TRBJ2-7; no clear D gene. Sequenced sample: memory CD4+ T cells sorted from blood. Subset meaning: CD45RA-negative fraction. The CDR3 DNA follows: TGCAGCGTCCAGATTCTAAGCTACGAGCAGTACTTC. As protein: CSVQILSYEQYF.